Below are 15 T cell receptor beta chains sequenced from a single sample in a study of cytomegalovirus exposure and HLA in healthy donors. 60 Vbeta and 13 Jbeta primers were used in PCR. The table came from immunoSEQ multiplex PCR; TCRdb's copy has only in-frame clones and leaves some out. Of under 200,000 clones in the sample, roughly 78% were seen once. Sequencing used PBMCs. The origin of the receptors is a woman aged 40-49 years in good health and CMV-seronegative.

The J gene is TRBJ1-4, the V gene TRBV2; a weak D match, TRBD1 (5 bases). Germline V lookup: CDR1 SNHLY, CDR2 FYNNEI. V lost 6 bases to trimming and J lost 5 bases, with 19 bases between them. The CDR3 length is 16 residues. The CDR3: CASSIRGTGANEKLFF. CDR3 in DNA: TGTGCCAGCAGCATCCGAGGGACTGGGGCGAATGAAAAACTGTTTTTT.

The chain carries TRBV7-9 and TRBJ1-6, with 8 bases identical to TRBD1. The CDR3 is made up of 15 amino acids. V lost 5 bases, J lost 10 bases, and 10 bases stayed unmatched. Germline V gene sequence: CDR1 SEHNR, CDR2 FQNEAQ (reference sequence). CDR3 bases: TGTGCCAGCAGCCCACCGGACAGGGTAGGGTCACCCCTCCACTTT. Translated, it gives CASSPPDRVGSPLHF.

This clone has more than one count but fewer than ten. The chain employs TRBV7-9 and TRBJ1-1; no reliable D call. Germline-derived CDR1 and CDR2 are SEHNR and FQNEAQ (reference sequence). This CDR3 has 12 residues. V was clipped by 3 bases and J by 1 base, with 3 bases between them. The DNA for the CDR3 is TGTGCCAGCAGCTTCGGGAACACTGAAGCTTTCTTT. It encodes CASSFGNTEAFF. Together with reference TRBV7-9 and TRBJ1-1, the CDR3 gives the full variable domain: DTGVSQNPRHKITKRGQNVTFRCDPISEHNRLYWYRQTLGQGPEFLTYFQNEAQLEKSRLLSDRFSAERPKGSFSTLEIQRTEQGDSAMYLCASSFGNTEAFFGQGTRLTVV.

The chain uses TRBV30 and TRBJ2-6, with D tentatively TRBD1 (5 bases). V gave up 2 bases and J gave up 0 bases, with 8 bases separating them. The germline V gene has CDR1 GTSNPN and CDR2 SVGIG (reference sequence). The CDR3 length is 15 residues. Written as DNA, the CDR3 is TGTGCCTGGAGTAACAGGCACTCTGGGGCCAACGTCCTGACTTTC. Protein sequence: CAWSNRHSGANVLTF.

The CDR3 DNA reads as TGTGCCAGCAGCAGGTGGGACAGGGGCTTACAAGAGACCCAGTACTTC. This gives the protein CASSRWDRGLQETQYF. The chain is built from TRBV5-5 and TRBJ2-5, with TRBD1 matching over 10 bases. V trimming: 4 bases; J trimming: 2 bases; junction bases outside the gene matches: 8. Germline CDR1 is SGHKS and CDR2 is YYEKEE (reference sequence). This CDR3 is 16 amino acids long.

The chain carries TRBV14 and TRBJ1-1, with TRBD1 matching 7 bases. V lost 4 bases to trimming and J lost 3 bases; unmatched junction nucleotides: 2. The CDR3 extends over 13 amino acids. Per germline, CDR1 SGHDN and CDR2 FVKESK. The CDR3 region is CASSRDRYTEAFF. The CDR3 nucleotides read TGTGCCAGCAGCCGGGACAGATACACTGAAGCTTTCTTT.

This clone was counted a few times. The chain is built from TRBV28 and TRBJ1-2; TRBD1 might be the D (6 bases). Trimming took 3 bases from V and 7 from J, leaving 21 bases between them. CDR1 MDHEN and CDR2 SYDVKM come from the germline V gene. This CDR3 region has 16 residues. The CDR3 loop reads CASSLKGMGHLFGYTF. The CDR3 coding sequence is TGTGCCAGCAGTTTGAAGGGTATGGGACATTTGTTTGGCTACACCTTC.

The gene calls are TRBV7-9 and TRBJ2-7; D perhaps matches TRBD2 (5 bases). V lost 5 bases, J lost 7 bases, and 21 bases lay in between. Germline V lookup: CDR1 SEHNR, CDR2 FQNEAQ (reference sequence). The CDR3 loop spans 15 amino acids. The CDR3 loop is CASSRPDWGAREQYF. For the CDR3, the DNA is TGTGCCAGCAGCCGACCCGACTGGGGAGCTAGGGAGCAGTACTTC.

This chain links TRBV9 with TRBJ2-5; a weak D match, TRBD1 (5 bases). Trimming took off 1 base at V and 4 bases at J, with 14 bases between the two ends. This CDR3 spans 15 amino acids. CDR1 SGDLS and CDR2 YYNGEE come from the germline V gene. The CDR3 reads CASSVSGALGETQYF. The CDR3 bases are TGTGCCAGCAGCGTAAGTGGGGCATTAGGAGAGACCCAGTACTTC.

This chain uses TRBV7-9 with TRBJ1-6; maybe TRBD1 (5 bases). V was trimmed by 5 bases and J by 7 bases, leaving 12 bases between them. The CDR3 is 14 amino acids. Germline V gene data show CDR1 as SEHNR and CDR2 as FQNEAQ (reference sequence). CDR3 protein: CASSLLEGNSPLHF. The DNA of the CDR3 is TGTGCCAGCAGCCTCCTGGAGGGGAATTCACCCCTCCACTTT.

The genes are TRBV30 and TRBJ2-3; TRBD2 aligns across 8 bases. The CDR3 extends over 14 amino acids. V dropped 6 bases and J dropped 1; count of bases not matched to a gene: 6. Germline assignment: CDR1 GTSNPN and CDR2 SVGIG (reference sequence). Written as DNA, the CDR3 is TGTGCCTGTTCGGGGGGGGCTGGCACAGATACGCAGTATTTT. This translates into CACSGGAGTDTQYF. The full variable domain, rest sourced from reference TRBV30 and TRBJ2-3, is SQTIHQWPATLVQPVGSPLSLECTVEGTSNPNLYWYRQAAGRGLQLLFYSVGIGQISSEVPQNLSASRPQDRQFILSSKKLLLSDSGFYLCACSGGAGTDTQYFGPGTRLTVL.

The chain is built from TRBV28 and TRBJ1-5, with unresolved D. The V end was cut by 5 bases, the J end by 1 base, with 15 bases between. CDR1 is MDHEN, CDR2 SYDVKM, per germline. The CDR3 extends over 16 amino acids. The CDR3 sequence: CASSTPRGGSNQPQHF. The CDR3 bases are TGTGCCAGCAGTACCCCGCGGGGTGGGAGCAATCAGCCCCAGCATTTT.

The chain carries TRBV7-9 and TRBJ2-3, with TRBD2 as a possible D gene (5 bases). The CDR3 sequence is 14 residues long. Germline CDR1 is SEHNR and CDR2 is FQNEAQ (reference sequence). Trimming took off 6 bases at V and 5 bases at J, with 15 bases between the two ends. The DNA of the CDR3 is TGTGCCAGCAGTCCCGCTACCGGGGAAGATACGCAGTATTTT. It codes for CASSPATGEDTQYF. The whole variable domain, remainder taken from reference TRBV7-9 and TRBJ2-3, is DTGVSQNPRHKITKRGQNVTFRCDPISEHNRLYWYRQTLGQGPEFLTYFQNEAQLEKSRLLSDRFSAERPKGSFSTLEIQRTEQGDSAMYLCASSPATGEDTQYFGPGTRLTVL.

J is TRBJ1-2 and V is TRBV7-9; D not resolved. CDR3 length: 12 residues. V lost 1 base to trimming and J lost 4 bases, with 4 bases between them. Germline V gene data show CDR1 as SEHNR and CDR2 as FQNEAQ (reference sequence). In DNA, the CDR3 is TGTGCCAGCAGCTTAGGAGCCTATGGCTACACCTTC. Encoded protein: CASSLGAYGYTF.

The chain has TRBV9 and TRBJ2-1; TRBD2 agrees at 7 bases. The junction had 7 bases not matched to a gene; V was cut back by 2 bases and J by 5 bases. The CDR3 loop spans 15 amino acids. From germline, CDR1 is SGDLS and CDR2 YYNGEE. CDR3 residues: CASSVGLEGNNEQFF. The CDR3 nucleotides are TGTGCCAGCAGCGTCGGACTAGAGGGAAACAATGAGCAGTTCTTC.